This T cell receptor beta chain was sequenced in a study of sequential checkpoint blockade in melanoma. Study background: After nivolumab or ipilimumab alone, around 24 patients had week-13 rebiopsies.

General study points: About 30 times likelier clinical benefit followed increased tumor T-cell fraction and clonality. Mutational load did not correlate with tumor T-cell fraction or clonality.

Documented treatment: randomized to nivolumab then ipilimumab (arm A) or the reverse (arm B). No patient had prior DNA-damaging chemotherapy. Trimming took off 6 bases at V and 4 bases at J, with 16 bases between the two ends. The CDR3 runs to 15 residues. Germline V gene data show CDR1 as SNHLY and CDR2 as FYNNEI. The method was immunoSEQ multiplex PCR; TCRdb's version includes in-frame clones alone and lacks a portion of them. The table has under 7,000 clones, 26% seen once. This clone was seen many times. The antigen is unknown. This specimen consisted of tumor tissue (inferred from file names), obtained from a patient given nivolumab and ipilimumab in sequence. The receptor was isolated from a human donor with melanoma. The chain carries TRBV2 and TRBJ1-5, with D perhaps TRBD1 (5 bases). CDR3 in amino acids: CASRSDGGWNQPQHF. CDR3 nucleotide sequence: TGTGCCAGCAGGTCCGACGGGGGTTGGAATCAGCCCCAGCATTTT.